These 21 T cell receptor beta chains came from one sample sequenced in a study of beta chain features in type 1 diabetes. Findings and limits, study-wide: TCRB CDR3 length was moderately but significantly reduced in all four CD4+ subsets of Type 1 diabetes patients.

cDNA synthesis used the whole RNA isolate, giving expressed TCRB sequences. Using immunoSEQ multiplex PCR, the repertoire was profiled, and TCRdb retains in-frame clones only, with some absent. The repertoire includes 50,000 to 65,000 clones, around 45% of them detected once, and 1.4% to 1.5% sits in the top ten. Their antigens remain unidentified. The specimen was Tregs from blood. Receptors were obtained from a man aged 25-45 years with type 1 diabetes.

This clone showed up just a few times. The V and J genes are TRBV4-2 and TRBJ2-7; 8 positions match TRBD2. The germline V gene encodes CDR1 LGHNA and CDR2 YNFKEQ. The V segment lost 4 bases and the J segment 5 bases; nucleotides outside the gene matches: 10. This CDR3 has 15 amino acids. CDR3 sequence reads: CASSLGGAGVNEQYF. The CDR3 DNA reads TGTGCCAGCAGCCTCGGGGGAGCGGGAGTAAACGAGCAGTACTTC.

The V gene is TRBV5-4, the J gene TRBJ2-5; TRBD2 agrees at 7 bases. The CDR3 consists of 15 residues. The germline gives CDR1 SGHNT, CDR2 YYREEE (reference sequence). Trimming cost V 4 bases and J 2 bases; bases outside gene matches: 8. CDR3 DNA: TGTGCCAGCAGCCGTAAAAGGGACTATCAAGAGACCCAGTACTTC. It encodes CASSRKRDYQETQYF.

This clone has more than one count but fewer than ten. This chain links TRBV10-3 with TRBJ1-3, with no clear D. Deletions cut 3 bases from V and 2 bases from J, with 11 bases between. CDR1 is ENHRY and CDR2 is SYGVKD in the germline V gene. This CDR3 has 15 amino acids. The DNA for the CDR3 is TGTGCCATCAGTGATCAACAGAGACCTGGAAACACCATATATTTT. It translates to CAISDQQRPGNTIYF.

This clone has a single count. V gene TRBV18 combines with J gene TRBJ1-1; TRBD1 matches 7 bases. The CDR3 consists of 16 residues. V lost 2 bases, J lost 1 base, and 7 bases stayed unmatched. CDR1 is KGHSH, CDR2 LQKENI, per germline. CDR3 nucleotides: TGTGCCAGCTCACCAGCAACCGGGACAGAGAACACTGAAGCTTTCTTT. Its protein product is CASSPATGTENTEAFF.

J is TRBJ2-1 and V is TRBV5-1; D is uncertain. The germline CDR1 and CDR2 sequences are SGHRS and YFSETQ. The V and J ends lost 0 bases and 2 bases respectively, with 6 bases between them. The CDR3 has 14 amino acids. In nucleotides, the CDR3 is TGCGCCAGCAGCTTGGCGGCGGCCTACAATGAGCAGTTCTTC. Residues: CASSLAAAYNEQFF.

This clone appeared a few times. V gene TRBV2 combines with J gene TRBJ2-1, with D perhaps matching TRBD1 (7 bases). Germline V gene lookup returns CDR1 SNHLY and CDR2 FYNNEI. V lost 4 bases to trimming and J lost 5 bases, with 9 bases between them. CDR3 size: 13 residues. The CDR3 region is CASSARGDNEQFF. In DNA form, the CDR3 reads TGTGCCAGCAGTGCCAGGGGGGACAATGAGCAGTTCTTC.

This clone was seen only a few times. The chain employs TRBV18 and TRBJ2-5; D is perhaps TRBD1 (5 bases). With the DNA end fitting TRBJ2-7 better, the J assignment may be wrong. The germline CDR1 and CDR2 sequences are KGHSH and LQKENI. The CDR3 runs 14 residues. CDR3 sequence reads: CASSAGFQGYEQYF. The CDR3 nucleotides read TGTGCCAGCTCAGCCGGGTTCCAGGGCTACGAGCAGTACTTC.

The V and J genes are TRBV19 and TRBJ2-6; 7 nucleotides match TRBD2. The V and J ends lost 5 bases and 1 base, in that order; junction bases with no gene match: 11. This CDR3 comprises 18 residues. Germline CDR1 LNHDA, CDR2 SQIVND (reference sequence). For the CDR3, the DNA is TGTGCCAGTAGTCCGCCGGGACTAAGGAGGTCTGGGGCCAACGTCCTGACTTTC. It codes for CASSPPGLRRSGANVLTF.

The chain has TRBV7-3 and TRBJ2-7; TRBD2 might be the D (5 bases). Germline CDR1 reads SGHTA; CDR2 reads FQGTGA. V was trimmed by 4 bases and J by 6 bases, leaving 16 bases between them. The CDR3 extends over 14 amino acids. CDR3 sequence: CASSSTRGFGEQYF. The DNA of the CDR3 is TGTGCCAGCAGCTCCACCCGCGGGTTCGGCGAGCAGTACTTC.

Here the CDR3 DNA reads TGCGCCAGCAGCCCTACAGGGGGGTTCTCCTACGAGCAGTACTTC. It specifies CASSPTGGFSYEQYF. This chain connects TRBV5-1 to TRBJ2-7; 8 bases align to TRBD1. The ends lost 4 bases at V and 0 bases at J; junction bases unmatched: 6. Germline V CDR1 and CDR2: SGHRS, YFSETQ. This CDR3 comprises 15 residues.

This clone was observed a few times. The gene calls are TRBV28 and TRBJ1-3; D is unresolved. The V end lost 3 bases, the J end lost 3 bases, and 12 bases lay between the germline ends. Germline-derived CDR1 and CDR2 are MDHEN and SYDVKM. There are 15 residues in the CDR3. The CDR3 DNA follows: TGTGCCAGCAGTTTTCGTCTGGGAGATGGAAACACCATATATTTT. As protein: CASSFRLGDGNTIYF.

The chain employs TRBV14 and TRBJ2-3, with D uncertain. Germline values: CDR1 SGHDN, CDR2 FVKESK. V was clipped by 4 bases and J by 0 bases, with 8 bases between them. The CDR3 is 14 residues long. The CDR3: CASSRFQSTDTQYF. The CDR3 DNA sequence: TGTGCCAGCAGCCGATTCCAGAGCACAGATACGCAGTATTTT.

V and J are TRBV7-2 and TRBJ2-7; TRBD2 matches 9 bases. This CDR3 is 14 amino acids long. V lost 1 base and J lost 9; bases outside the gene matches: 7. Germline V gene data show CDR1 as SGHTA and CDR2 as FQGNSA. This CDR3 reads CASSLGGSGSVQYF. CDR3 bases: TGTGCCAGCAGCTTAGGGGGTAGCGGGAGTGTGCAGTACTTC.

The chain joins TRBV5-4 to TRBJ1-2; 9 bases line up with TRBD1. This CDR3 spans 16 amino acids. The V gene end was trimmed by 2 bases and the J gene end by 8 bases; junction bases not matched to a gene: 13. CDR1 is SGHNT and CDR2 is YYREEE in the germline V gene (reference sequence). CDR3 nucleotide sequence: TGTGCCAGCAGCTTCCTCTCCGGGACAGGGTTAGGAGGCTACACCTTC. This gives the protein CASSFLSGTGLGGYTF.

This clone has more than one count but fewer than ten. The chain recombines TRBV23-1 with TRBJ2-1; 13 bases match TRBD2. TRBV23-1 counts as an open reading frame of uncertain function. The trim removed 2 bases at V and 5 bases at J, leaving 6 bases unmatched. The CDR3 spans 17 residues. CDR3 nucleotide sequence: TGCGCCAGCAGTCAAAATTGGGGGACTAGCGGGGACAATGAGCAGTTCTTC. Translating gives CASSQNWGTSGDNEQFF.

The chain joins TRBV7-9 to TRBJ2-5; the D gene is possibly TRBD1 (5 bases). The CDR3 is made up of 13 amino acids. V was pared by 0 bases and J by 9 bases, with 11 bases between. Germline V CDR1 and CDR2: SEHNR, FQNEAQ (reference sequence). This CDR3 reads CASSLAPQGPQYF. CDR3 nucleotide sequence: TGTGCCAGCAGCTTAGCACCTCAGGGTCCCCAGTACTTC.

The V gene is TRBV27, the J gene TRBJ1-5; tentative D call: TRBD1 (5 bases). Germline V CDR1 and CDR2: MNHEY, SMNVEV (reference sequence). Trimming took off 1 base at V and 6 bases at J, with 13 bases between the two ends. This CDR3 has 15 amino acids. CDR3 in DNA: TGTGCCAGCAGTTTATGGGGCGGGGTCGGTCAGCCCCAGCATTTT. Translated: CASSLWGGVGQPQHF.

The gene calls are TRBV6-6 and TRBJ2-1; D is perhaps TRBD2 (6 bases). The germline V gene encodes CDR1 MNHNY and CDR2 SVGAGI (reference sequence). The V gene lost 5 bases and the J gene lost 5 bases, with 10 bases spanning the gap. This CDR3 contains 13 residues. The CDR3 here is CASSPGEHNEQFF. CDR3 nucleotides: TGTGCCAGCAGTCCGGGGGAGCACAATGAGCAGTTCTTC.

J is TRBJ2-3 and V is TRBV4-1; 11 nucleotides align to TRBD2. Losses at the gene ends were 2 bases for V and 2 bases for J; bases not matched to a gene: 12. This CDR3 contains 19 residues. The germline V gene encodes CDR1 MGHRA and CDR2 YSYEKL. For the CDR3, the DNA is TGCGCCAGCAGCCAAAGCGGACTAGCGGGTTCCGGACTCACAGATACGCAGTATTTT. Its translation: CASSQSGLAGSGLTDTQYF.

The V gene is TRBV5-1, the J gene TRBJ2-7, with 8 bases aligning to TRBD1. Germline values: CDR1 SGHRS, CDR2 YFSETQ. This CDR3 region has 15 residues. Trimming at V came to 3 bases and at J to 3 bases, leaving 8 bases not matched to a gene. The CDR3 DNA is TGCGCCAGCAGCTCTTCCGGGACAGGAGGCTACGAGCAGTACTTC. Translated, it gives CASSSSGTGGYEQYF.

This clone was seen only a few times. V gene TRBV6-5 combines with J gene TRBJ2-2, with D possibly TRBD1 on 6 matching bases. Germline V gene sequence: CDR1 MNHEY, CDR2 SVGAGI. This CDR3 region has 13 residues. Trimming shortened V by 8 bases and J by 2 bases, and 9 bases separated the two germline ends. The CDR3, as DNA: TGTGCCAGCTCACAGGGAAACACCGGGGAGCTGTTTTTT. Its translation is CASSQGNTGELFF.